The 5 T cell receptor beta chains below come from one sample, sequenced in a study of cytomegalovirus exposure and HLA in healthy donors. 60 Vbeta and 13 Jbeta primers were used in PCR. The data were produced by immunoSEQ multiplex PCR, yet TCRdb's version contains in-frame clones alone and is incomplete. The sample comprises around 180,000 clones, about 80% of which are singletons, and 2.1% rests with the top ten. Sample: PBMCs. The source of these receptors is a woman between 18 and 29 years old in good health and CMV-seropositive.

This chain uses TRBV30 with TRBJ1-1; D might be TRBD1 (5 bases). The length of the CDR3 is 14 residues. Germline V gives CDR1 GTSNPN, CDR2 SVGIG (reference sequence). The CDR3 region is CALRGRHMNTEAFF. The CDR3 DNA sequence: TGTGCTCTGCGGGGGAGACACATGAACACTGAAGCTTTCTTT.

The sample holds one count of this clone. V gene TRBV9 combines with J gene TRBJ2-2; 11 bases map to TRBD1. The CDR3 is 15 amino acids. Germline CDR1 and CDR2: SGDLS and YYNGEE. After removal of 5 bases from V and 7 bases from J, the junction contained 7 bases not matched to a gene. The CDR3 bases are TGTGCCAGCAGTCCTACCGGGACAGGGGGCGGGGAGCTGTTTTTT. Protein sequence: CASSPTGTGGGELFF. Full variable domain (missing parts from reference TRBV9 and TRBJ2-2): DSGVTQTPKHLITATGQRVTLRCSPRSGDLSVYWYQQSLDQGLQFLIQYYNGEERAKGNILERFSAQQFPDLHSELNLSSLELGDSALYFCASSPTGTGGGELFFGEGSRLTVL.

This clone was seen ten or more times. The chain combines TRBV4-3 with TRBJ1-6; D perhaps matches TRBD1 (5 bases). Germline assignment: CDR1 LGHNA and CDR2 YSLEER. The ends were cut back, 0 bases at V and 7 bases at J, with 19 bases in the middle. The CDR3 spans 18 residues. In DNA, the CDR3 is TGCGCCAGCAGCCAAGAGATTCAGTCGGGGGGAGTCAATTCACCCCTCCACTTT. It translates to CASSQEIQSGGVNSPLHF.

This clone has just a few counts. The same CDR3 is also encoded by other DNA sequences in this sample. The V and J genes are TRBV7-3 and TRBJ2-3; 11 nucleotides match TRBD2. J was trimmed by 1 base and V by 4 bases; bases with no gene match: 1. CDR3 length: 15 amino acids. CDR1 and CDR2 (germline): SGHTA, FQGTGA. The CDR3 spells CASSSLAGGTDTQYF. In nucleotides, the CDR3 is TGTGCCAGCAGCTCACTAGCGGGGGGCACAGATACGCAGTATTTT.

The chain uses TRBV2 and TRBJ1-2; D may be TRBD1 (5 bases). There are 13 residues in the CDR3. V was trimmed by 5 bases and J by 4 bases, leaving 11 bases between them. Germline V gives CDR1 SNHLY, CDR2 FYNNEI. CDR3 residues: CASSPDGGYGYTF. In DNA form, the CDR3 reads TGTGCCAGCAGTCCGGACGGGGGCTATGGCTACACCTTC. Filled out from reference TRBV2 and TRBJ1-2, the complete variable domain reads EPEVTQTPSHQVTQMGQEVILRCVPISNHLYFYWYRQILGQKVEFLVSFYNNEISEKSEIFDDQFSVERPDGSNFTLKIRSTKLEDSAMYFCASSPDGGYGYTFGSGTRLTVV.